This T cell receptor (beta chain) is from a study of graft-versus-host responses after intestinal transplantation. The authors processed graft tissue to release intraepithelial and lamina propria lymphocytes. Only in-frame clones appear in the TCRdb table, and some are missing; sequencing was by immunoSEQ multiplex PCR. In the table there are 25,000 to 30,000 clones, about 80% of which are singletons. Sequenced here: ileum tissue, sampled 98 days after intestinal transplantation. This receptor was obtained from a human patient who received an intestinal transplant, so some T cells may come from the graft donor.

The CDR3 DNA follows: TGTGCCAGCAGTGCGACAGGGATCGGCGGGGAGCTGTTTTTT. It yields the protein CASSATGIGGELFF. The chain carries TRBV6-5 and TRBJ2-2, with 7 bases lining up with TRBD1. V was clipped by 5 bases and J by 7 bases; unmatched bases: 7. This CDR3 comprises 14 residues. Germline V gives CDR1 MNHEY, CDR2 SVGAGI.